The rows below give T cell receptor beta chains drawn from one sample of a study of T cells in Graves' hyperthyroidism and ophthalmopathy. TCRdb ran MiXCR on the multiplex PCR reads and lists one entry per CDR3 protein. The sample has about 640,000 distinct CDR3 sequences; less than 25% are singletons. Sequenced: blood. The receptors originated from a man aged 25-45 years with Graves' ophthalmopathy. The CDR3 runs from the conserved cysteine through the conserved F or W. A D gene is named only where the DNA matches it firmly. Size tells how often a clone was seen (once, few, many) or the class of an expanded clone, and some rows leave it out.

size | J | V | D | CDR3 | DNA
many | TRBJ1-2 | TRBV3-1 | - | CASSPMRGARGGYTF | TGTGCCAGCAGCCCAATGAGGGGCGCAAGGGGAGGCTACACCTTC
- | TRBJ2-3 | TRBV7-9 | - | CASSFSSGRRTDTQYF | TGTGCCAGCAGCTTTTCTTCCGGGAGACGCACAGATACGCAGTATTTT
many | TRBJ1-1 | TRBV11-1 | - | CASSQRDRNTEAFF | TGTGCCAGCAGCCAACGGGACCGCAACACTGAAGCTTTCTTT
few | TRBJ1-2 | TRBV20-1 | - | CSAPQGQGRYTF | TGCAGTGCTCCCCAGGGGCAGGGACGCTACACCTTC
few | TRBJ1-4 | TRBV7-9 | TRBD1 | CASSLDRGQREKLFF | TGTGCCAGCAGCCTCGACAGGGGTCAACGTGAAAAACTGTTTTTT
many | TRBJ2-7 | TRBV12-3/TRBV12-4 | - | CASSFSGQTYEQYF | TGTGCCAGCAGTTTTTCCGGGCAAACGTACGAGCAGTACTTC
- | TRBJ1-6 | TRBV6-2/TRBV6-3 | - | CASMAQGNSPLHF | TGTGCCAGCATGGCGCAGGGCAATTCACCCCTCCACTTT
few | TRBJ1-1 | TRBV5-5 | - | CASSLALGPNTEAFF | TGTGCCAGCAGCTTGGCTCTGGGTCCTAACACTGAAGCTTTCTTT
- | TRBJ1-5 | TRBV6-1 | - | CASSEYRDQPQHF | TGTGCCAGCAGTGAATATCGGGATCAGCCCCAGCATTTT
few | TRBJ1-6 | TRBV20-1 | - | CSARDREVYGRSPLHF | TGCAGTGCTAGAGATCGGGAGGTTTACGGTCGATCACCCCTCCACTTT
many | TRBJ1-2 | TRBV18 | - | CASSLQSGYGYTF | TGTGCCAGCTCACTACAATCAGGCTATGGCTACACCTTC
- | TRBJ1-6 | TRBV30 | TRBD1 | CAWGPDREDSPLHF | TGTGCCTGGGGGCCCGACAGGGAGGATTCACCCCTCCACTTT
many | TRBJ1-3 | TRBV11-2 | - | CASTDSGPGNTIYF | TGTGCCAGCACCGACTCAGGCCCTGGAAACACCATATATTTT
- | TRBJ2-1 | TRBV24-1 | - | CATSRRAPRGEQFF | TGTGCCACCAGTCGAAGGGCCCCGCGGGGTGAGCAGTTCTTC
many | TRBJ1-5 | TRBV11-2 | - | CASSSEGDQPQHF | TGTGCCAGCAGCTCCGAGGGGGATCAGCCCCAGCATTTT
- | TRBJ2-3 | TRBV20-1 | TRBD2 | CSAEASGNMEDTQYF | TGCAGTGCGGAAGCTAGCGGGAATATGGAGGATACGCAGTATTTT
- | TRBJ2-5 | TRBV7-9 | - | CASSSPSSSVYF | TGTGCCAGCAGCTCACCCAGCTCTTCGGTGTACTTC
few | TRBJ2-1 | TRBV7-3 | - | CASSPTDSLSYNERFF | TGTGCCAGCAGCCCCACGGACTCGCTCTCCTACAATGAGCGGTTCTTC
many | TRBJ2-5 | TRBV20-1 | TRBD2 | CSARETGTSGEQETQYF | TGCAGTGCTAGAGAAACCGGGACTAGCGGAGAACAAGAGACCCAGTACTTC
few | TRBJ2-7 | TRBV27 | TRBD1 | CASSLLGQGHEQYF | TGTGCCAGCAGTTTACTGGGACAGGGCCACGAGCAGTACTTC
- | TRBJ2-7 | TRBV20-1 | - | CSARETWTGEQYF | TGCAGTGCTAGAGAGACTTGGACGGGTGAGCAGTACTTC
many | TRBJ1-1 | TRBV28 | - | CASSFPHIEAFF | TGTGCCAGCAGTTTCCCGCACATTGAAGCTTTCTTT
many | TRBJ1-1 | TRBV5-1 | - | CASTSREGVMNTEAFF | TGCGCCAGCACTTCTAGGGAGGGCGTCATGAACACTGAAGCTTTCTTT
many | TRBJ2-7 | TRBV7-9 | - | CASSLEGSLLYEQYF | TGTGCCAGCAGCTTAGAGGGCAGCTTGCTCTACGAGCAGTACTTC
many | TRBJ2-5 | TRBV20-1 | - | CSAGGGGSGETQYF | TGCAGTGCTGGAGGAGGGGGGAGTGGAGAGACCCAGTACTTC
- | TRBJ2-1 | TRBV7-9 | - | CASSFPQRGNEQFF | TGTGCCAGCAGCTTTCCCCAAAGGGGGAATGAGCAGTTCTTC
- | TRBJ1-4 | TRBV6-1 | TRBD1 | CASSLTGTGTEKLFF | TGTGCCAGCAGCCTCACGGGGACAGGGACTGAAAAACTGTTTTTT
- | TRBJ2-5 | TRBV20-1 | TRBD2 | CSARDDLGLVETQYF | TGCAGTGCTAGAGATGACCTAGGACTAGTAGAGACCCAGTACTTC
many | TRBJ2-3 | TRBV11-2 | - | CASSPNGGTPTDTQYF | TGTGCCAGCAGCCCCAATGGAGGCACCCCCACAGATACGCAGTATTTT
- | TRBJ2-1 | TRBV18 | TRBD1 | CASSLGTGVRNEQFF | TGTGCCAGCTCACTCGGGACAGGGGTTAGGAATGAGCAGTTCTTC
many | TRBJ2-1 | TRBV11-2 | TRBD2 | CASSLGAAGDYNEQFF | TGTGCCAGCAGCCTTGGCGCGGCGGGAGACTACAATGAGCAGTTCTTC
few | TRBJ2-7 | TRBV20-1 | TRBD2 | CSATFSGRVSYEQYF | TGCAGTGCTACCTTTAGCGGGAGAGTTTCCTACGAGCAGTACTTC
many | TRBJ2-7 | TRBV13 | TRBD2 | CASSLQPSGRYGEQYF | TGTGCCAGCAGCTTACAGCCTAGCGGGAGGTACGGCGAGCAGTACTTC
once | TRBJ2-1 | TRBV10-1 | TRBD1 | CASSDVRGQINEQFF | TGCGCCAGCAGTGATGTCAGGGGGCAGATCAATGAGCAGTTCTTC
many | TRBJ2-2 | TRBV14 | - | CASTSANTGELFF | TGTGCCAGCACGTCAGCTAACACCGGGGAGCTGTTTTTT
- | TRBJ2-7 | TRBV28 | TRBD2 | CASSSPGLAGSEQYF | TGTGCCAGCAGCTCCCCGGGACTAGCGGGAAGCGAGCAGTACTTC
once | TRBJ2-1 | TRBV27 | - | CASSLLGTPYNEQFF | TGTGCCAGCAGTTTACTAGGGACACCCTACAATGAGCAGTTCTTC
many | TRBJ1-5 | TRBV24-1 | TRBD1 | CATSASGTGFQPQHF | TGTGCCACCAGTGCGTCCGGGACAGGGTTTCAGCCCCAGCATTTT
- | TRBJ2-2 | TRBV20-1 | - | CSASDHDTGELFF | TGCAGTGCTAGTGACCATGACACCGGGGAGCTGTTTTTT
many | TRBJ2-5 | TRBV7-9 | - | CASSLGRSNQETQYF | TGTGCCAGCAGCTTAGGCAGGTCCAACCAAGAGACCCAGTACTTC
many | TRBJ2-3 | TRBV5-1 | - | CASSLVSGYTDTQYF | TGCGCCAGCAGCTTAGTCTCAGGTTACACAGATACGCAGTATTTT
- | TRBJ1-6 | TRBV6-1 | - | CASQGTYNSPLHF | TGTGCCAGTCAGGGAACCTATAATTCACCCCTCCACTTT
few | TRBJ2-1 | TRBV5-1 | TRBD2 | CASSGTGLAAYNEQFF | TGCGCCAGCAGCGGAACGGGACTAGCAGCCTACAATGAGCAGTTCTTC
many | TRBJ2-7 | TRBV10-3 | - | CAISDNRDEQYF | TGTGCCATCAGTGACAACAGGGACGAGCAGTACTTC
- | TRBJ1-6 | TRBV28 | TRBD1 | CASSLTTGYYSPLHF | TGTGCCAGCAGTTTAACGACAGGGTATTATTCACCCCTCCACTTT
many | TRBJ2-7 | TRBV7-2 | TRBD1 | CASSPGDRVNEQYF | TGTGCCAGCAGCCCCGGGGACAGGGTCAACGAGCAGTACTTC
many | TRBJ2-3 | TRBV18 | - | CASSSSLTDTQYF | TGTGCCAGCTCATCCTCCCTCACAGATACGCAGTATTTT
- | TRBJ1-2 | TRBV28 | TRBD1 | CASSDRGYGYTF | TGTGCCAGCAGCGACAGGGGGTATGGCTACACCTTC
few | TRBJ1-2 | TRBV7-9 | - | CASSLGETHLVGYGYTF | TGTGCCAGCAGCTTAGGCGAAACCCACCTCGTGGGCTATGGCTACACCTTC
few | TRBJ2-7 | TRBV7-3 | TRBD2 | CAGSPGTSRGEQYF | TGTGCCGGCAGCCCCGGGACTAGCCGGGGCGAGCAGTACTTC
- | TRBJ1-1 | TRBV6-1 | - | CASTTLVNTEAFF | TGTGCCAGCACCACCCTGGTGAACACTGAAGCTTTCTTT
- | TRBJ1-5 | TRBV10-3 | TRBD1 | CAISTGVFQPQHF | TGTGCCATCTCTACAGGGGTTTTTCAGCCCCAGCATTTT
- | TRBJ1-3 | TRBV7-8 | TRBD1 | CASGRGVGGNTIYF | TGTGCCAGCGGCAGGGGGGTCGGTGGAAACACCATATATTTT
once | TRBJ1-1 | TRBV7-9 | - | CASSPSANTEAFF | TGTGCCAGCAGCCCCTCGGCGAACACTGAAGCTTTCTTT
many | TRBJ2-5 | TRBV7-2 | - | CASSLMETQYF | TGTGCCAGCAGCTTAATGGAGACCCAGTACTTC